A single TCR beta chain is shown here with its context. This entry belongs to a study of identical twins. Each cDNA held unique molecular identifiers, and template switching gave it a universal primer site. Via MiXCR, TCRdb re-called the 5' RACE reads, giving one row per CDR3 protein. The sample lists hundreds of thousands of distinct CDR3 sequences, more than 6.5% seen once, with more than 2% in the top ten. This CDR3 contains 16 residues. The trim removed 10 bases at V and 6 bases at J, leaving 19 bases unmatched. These data were also reused for a study on yellow fever vaccine responses in identical twins.

The TCR sequence derives from a woman younger than 35 in good health. This chain links TRBV12-3 or TRBV12-4 with TRBJ1-1, with 8 bases matching TRBD1. The sequenced sample was memory (CD45RO+) T cells sorted from blood. The CDR3 spells CATGAGGLVDGAEAFF. For the CDR3, the DNA is TGTGCCACTGGGGCAGGGGGCCTCGTGGACGGGGCTGAAGCTTTCTTT.